A selection of T cell receptor beta chains follows, all from one sample in a study of T cells in Graves' hyperthyroidism and ophthalmopathy. TCRdb reprocessed the multiplex PCR reads with MiXCR, giving one entry per CDR3 protein. The table shows around 530,000 distinct CDR3 sequences, with 17% occurring only once. Material: blood. These receptors all come from a woman younger than 30 with Graves' ophthalmopathy. CDR3s include the opening cysteine and the closing phenylalanine or tryptophan. D genes are given only for firm matches. Not every row has a clone size; where given, it reads once, few, many or a size class.

>TRBD2|TRBV6-2/TRBV6-3|NA|TRBJ2-7
CASSYRGTTPYEQYF
TGTGCCAGCAGTTACCGGGGGACTACCCCCTACGAGCAGTACTTC
>NA|TRBV27|many|TRBJ1-2
CASSLLGATSHGYTF
TGTGCCAGCAGTTTATTAGGGGCGACGTCCCATGGCTACACCTTC
>NA|TRBV6-5|NA|TRBJ2-1
CASSYSSGLNEQFF
TGTGCCAGCAGTTACTCGAGCGGCCTCAATGAGCAGTTCTTC
>NA|TRBV3-1|few|TRBJ1-5
CASSQDGRHQPQHF
TGTGCCAGCAGCCAAGATGGAAGACATCAGCCCCAGCATTTT
>NA|TRBV10-1|NA|TRBJ2-2
CASRPGKDTGELFF
TGCGCCAGCAGGCCGGGAAAGGACACCGGGGAGCTGTTTTTT
>NA|TRBV28|many|TRBJ1-1
CASSLMKTEAFF
TGTGCCAGCAGTTTGATGAAGACTGAAGCTTTCTTT
>NA|TRBV28|many|TRBJ1-1
CASSLTPSGEEAFF
TGTGCCAGCAGTTTAACACCTTCGGGGGAGGAAGCTTTCTTT
>NA|TRBV6-1|many|TRBJ1-1
CASSETASRAFF
TGTGCCAGCAGTGAAACGGCTAGTCGAGCTTTCTTT
>TRBD1|TRBV29-1|NA|TRBJ2-1
CSVEAATGHNEQFF
TGCAGCGTTGAAGCCGCGACAGGGCACAATGAGCAGTTCTTC
>TRBD2|TRBV6-1|many|TRBJ2-3
CASSDRLAGGADTQYF
TGTGCCAGCAGTGACCGACTAGCGGGGGGGGCAGATACGCAGTATTTT
>NA|TRBV29-1|NA|TRBJ2-7
CSVDPGGNYGEQYF
TGCAGCGTTGATCCTGGCGGAAATTATGGAGAGCAGTACTTC
>NA|TRBV18|many|TRBJ2-1
CASSPQVPNEQFF
TGTGCCAGCTCACCACAGGTTCCCAATGAGCAGTTCTTC
>NA|TRBV10-3|NA|TRBJ2-2
CAISSPPSHTGELFF
TGTGCCATCAGCTCCCCACCGAGTCACACCGGGGAGCTGTTTTTT
>NA|TRBV11-2|many|TRBJ2-7
CASSLDFVGQKSYEQYF
TGTGCCAGCAGCTTAGATTTTGTGGGACAAAAGTCCTACGAGCAGTACTTC
>NA|TRBV30|many|TRBJ1-2
CAWSEGSSSYGYTF
TGTGCCTGGAGTGAGGGGAGCAGTTCCTATGGCTACACCTTC
>NA|TRBV9|NA|TRBJ1-2
CASSPTGYNYGYTF
TGTGCCAGCAGCCCTACAGGCTACAACTATGGCTACACCTTC